This TCR beta chain was captured by sequencing in a study of blood T cells in healthy people across ages. The wider study: About one barcoded beta molecule was captured per two T cells (by template switching). Study-level findings and limits: Without sorted subsets, naive and antigen-experienced compartments could not be conclusively compared. It was held that the diversity estimates obtained from one million T cells were underestimates.

Trimming took 6 bases from V and 7 from J, leaving 25 bases between them. Germline V gives CDR1 DFQATT, CDR2 SNEGSKA (reference sequence). The CDR3 has 15 residues. It was with a sample-barcoded 5' primer and a J-beta primer mix that a second PCR of roughly 6 to 12 cycles was run. Each cDNA molecule, via a template-switch adaptor with 12 random nucleotides, was tagged. Via MiXCR, TCRdb re-called the 5' RACE reads, giving one row per CDR3 protein. Counted here are 790,000 or so distinct CDR3 sequences, 35% to 50% occurring once; the ten biggest clones make up around a sixth. Of note for this clonotype: What it binds is not known.

The specimen was blood. The chain employs TRBV20-1 and TRBJ2-7; D possibly matches TRBD1 or TRBD2 (8 bases each). The TCR sequence derives from a man older than 75 in good health. The CDR3 reads CSAPRLDRAGGEQYF. The CDR3 bases are TGCAGTGCACCGAGACTGGACAGGGCGGGGGGTGAGCAGTACTTC.